One sample yielded the 22 T cell receptor beta chains listed below, sequenced in a study of T-cell memory formation after mild COVID-19. Via MiXCR, TCRdb re-called the 5' RACE reads, giving one row per CDR3 protein. The sample lists around 310,000 distinct CDR3 sequences; 15% to 20% were seen once. The sample taken for sequencing was PBMCs or a T cell subset sorted from them (not recorded which). The receptor source for this set is a man between 18 and 29 years old who had mild COVID-19 (a few samples of this study predate the infection). Cell type and time point are not known.

This clonotype was observed at least ten times. This chain links TRBV7-2 with TRBJ2-7; D is possibly TRBD1 (6 bases). Trimming left V 5 bases short and J 7 bases short, with 15 bases between. The CDR3 sequence is 13 residues long. CDR1 SGHTA and CDR2 FQGNSA come from the germline V gene. The CDR3 nucleotides are TGTGCCAGCAGCCCTCAGGGGCTGGGTGAGCAGTACTTC. Translation gives CASSPQGLGEQYF.

This clonotype was picked up a small number of times. The chain recombines TRBV7-9 with TRBJ2-7; either TRBD1 or TRBD2 may supply D (6 bases each). This CDR3 spans 13 amino acids. Germline V lookup: CDR1 SEHNR, CDR2 FQNEAQ (reference sequence). With 5 bases removed from V and 2 bases from J, the gap between germline ends came to 10 bases. Here the CDR3 reads CASSHGGTYEQYV. DNA of the CDR3: TGTGCCAGCAGCCACGGGGGCACCTACGAGCAGTACGTC.

This clonotype was recorded a few times. J is TRBJ1-1 and V is TRBV5-1, with D perhaps TRBD1 (5 bases). The germline CDR1 and CDR2 sequences are SGHRS and YFSETQ. CDR3 length: 15 amino acids. V gave up 1 base and J gave up 5 bases, with 15 bases separating them. CDR3 residues: CASSLSGWGGTEAFF. In nucleotides, the CDR3 is TGCGCCAGCAGCTTGTCGGGGTGGGGCGGTACTGAAGCTTTCTTT. Together with reference TRBV5-1 and TRBJ1-1, the CDR3 gives the full variable domain: KAGVTQTPRYLIKTRGQQVTLSCSPISGHRSVSWYQQTPGQGLQFLFEYFSETQRNKGNFPGRFSGRQFSNSRSEMNVSTLELGDSALYLCASSLSGWGGTEAFFGQGTRLTVV.

In its sample, this clonotype was seen a few times. The chain is built from TRBV10-3 and TRBJ2-2; D may be TRBD2 (6 bases). V was shortened by 11 bases and J by 6 bases, with 16 bases between the two germline ends. Germline CDR1 reads ENHRY; CDR2 reads SYGVKD. The CDR3 length is 13 residues. Here the CDR3 reads CAVGTSQSGELFF. In DNA, the CDR3 is TGTGCCGTGGGAACTAGCCAGTCCGGGGAGCTGTTTTTT.

This clonotype was recorded once. This chain connects TRBV7-2 to TRBJ1-5, with D perhaps TRBD1 (6 bases). This CDR3 is built from 15 residues. Trimming shortened V by 3 bases and J by 7 bases, and 16 bases separated the two germline ends. Germline values: CDR1 SGHTA, CDR2 FQGNSA. The CDR3 DNA follows: TGTGCCAGCAGCTTCGCTACGGGGGCTCAACAGCCCCAGCATTTT. Protein: CASSFATGAQQPQHF.

The genes are TRBV2 and TRBJ2-2; D possibly corresponds to TRBD2 (5 bases). The V and J ends lost 5 bases and 6 bases respectively, with 7 bases between them. Germline V gene sequence: CDR1 SNHLY, CDR2 FYNNEI. CDR3 length equals 12 residues. The CDR3 DNA reads TGTGCCAGCAGTAGGAGGTCCGGGGAGCTGTTTTTT. It encodes CASSRRSGELFF.

This clonotype came up a few times. V is TRBV12-3 or TRBV12-4 and J is TRBJ1-1; D remains ambiguous. The CDR3 has 11 residues. V lost 7 bases and J lost 10, with 13 bases in between. The CDR3 spells CASIIAFAAFF. The CDR3 region has the DNA TGTGCCAGCATTATAGCCTTTGCAGCTTTCTTT.

A few counts support this clonotype. The rearrangement joins TRBV5-6 to TRBJ2-3; 8 bases match TRBD1. The CDR3 sequence is 14 residues long. The V gene's germline CDR1 is SGHDT and CDR2 YYEEEE. V lost 2 bases, J lost 8 bases, and 7 bases stayed unmatched. CDR3 in amino acids: CASSLPDRGRTQYF. The CDR3 DNA reads TGTGCCAGCAGCTTACCCGACAGGGGACGTACGCAGTATTTT.

This clonotype turned up a few times. V and J are TRBV7-2 and TRBJ1-6, with D maybe TRBD1 (5 bases). CDR1 and CDR2 (germline): SGHTA, FQGNSA. This CDR3 has 14 amino acids. The ends were cut back, 5 bases at V and 10 bases at J, with 15 bases in the middle. Here the CDR3 DNA reads TGTGCCAGCAGCCGCGGGACTCTTCGATCACCCCTCCACTTT. This codes for CASSRGTLRSPLHF.

This clonotype was seen only a few times. This rearrangement joins TRBV7-2 to TRBJ2-2; D ambiguous. The ends were cut back, 1 base at V and 1 base at J, with 7 bases in the middle. The germline CDR1 and CDR2 sequences are SGHTA and FQGNSA. The CDR3 extends over 15 amino acids. Here the CDR3 DNA reads TGTGCCAGCAGCTTAGGTGGGATGAACACCGGGGAGCTGTTTTTT. It specifies CASSLGGMNTGELFF.

In DNA, the CDR3 is TGTGCCACCAGCAGGTTGAACACCATATATTTT. It codes for CATSRLNTIYF. The rearrangement uses TRBV15 and TRBJ1-3; no clear D gene. Between the trimmed V and J ends, which lost 3 bases and 7 bases, there was a span of 4 bases. Germline CDR1 and CDR2: LNHNV and YYDKDF (reference sequence). CDR3 length equals 11 residues.

The chain employs TRBV4-1 and TRBJ1-1; D not resolved. Germline CDR1 reads MGHRA; CDR2 reads YSYEKL. The CDR3 loop spans 13 amino acids. V shed 1 base and J shed 8 bases, with 11 bases lying between them. CDR3 sequence (DNA): TGCGCCAGCAGCCAAGTAGGGCAGGAGGAAGCTTTCTTT. This translates into CASSQVGQEEAFF.

In its sample, this clonotype was seen a few times. The chain has TRBV5-1 and TRBJ1-1; a weak D match, TRBD1 (6 bases). V gave up 4 bases and J gave up 3 bases, with 13 bases separating them. CDR1 and CDR2 from the germline V gene are SGHRS and YFSETQ. The length of the CDR3 is 14 residues. DNA for the CDR3: TGCGCCAGCAGCGAACAGGGAAGGTACACTGAAGCTTTCTTT. Translation gives CASSEQGRYTEAFF.

The chain couples TRBV19 to TRBJ2-7; 7 nucleotides match TRBD1. The CDR3 loop spans 14 amino acids. The V segment lost 5 bases and the J segment 2 bases; nucleotides outside the gene matches: 6. CDR1 is LNHDA, CDR2 SQIVND, per germline (reference sequence). CDR3 sequence reads: CASSEGAGPYEQYV. The CDR3 DNA is TGTGCCAGTAGTGAGGGGGCAGGACCCTACGAGCAGTACGTC.

The sample holds a few counts of this clonotype. V gene TRBV29-1 combines with J gene TRBJ2-7; unclear D gene. This CDR3 has 13 amino acids. Germline CDR1 and CDR2: SQVTM and ANQGSEA. The V end was cut by 1 base, the J end by 7 bases, with 14 bases between. The CDR3 is CSVEGGSWAEQYF. CDR3 bases: TGCAGCGTTGAAGGGGGATCGTGGGCAGAGCAGTACTTC.

The chain joins TRBV5-1 to TRBJ2-3; the match to TRBD2 covers 7 bases. Losses at the gene ends were 0 bases for V and 4 bases for J; bases not matched to a gene: 5. The CDR3 runs to 15 residues. Germline V gives CDR1 SGHRS, CDR2 YFSETQ. The CDR3 here is CASSLGNSGPDTQYF. The CDR3 coding sequence is TGCGCCAGCAGCTTGGGTAATAGCGGGCCAGATACGCAGTATTTT.

The chain is built from TRBV20-1 and TRBJ2-5, with D maybe TRBD2 (6 bases). The CDR3 spans 12 residues. The germline V gene has CDR1 DFQATT and CDR2 SNEGSKA (reference sequence). Trimming stripped 7 bases from V and 1 base from J, with 10 bases between. The CDR3 DNA follows: TGCAGTGACGTGACTAGCCAAGAGACCCAGTACTTC. Its protein product is CSDVTSQETQYF.

V gene TRBV5-1 combines with J gene TRBJ2-7; TRBD2 matches at 8 bases. This CDR3 is built from 14 residues. Germline values: CDR1 SGHRS, CDR2 YFSETQ. V lost 4 bases, J lost 2 bases, and 5 bases stayed unmatched. The CDR3 DNA reads TGCGCCAGCAGCCCGGGGGGGGGTACCTACGAGCAGTACTTC. Translated, it gives CASSPGGGTYEQYF.

The chain carries TRBV10-3 and TRBJ2-7; TRBD2 matches at 14 bases. Germline assignment: CDR1 ENHRY and CDR2 SYGVKD. Trimming cost V 6 bases and J 6 bases; bases outside gene matches: 4. The CDR3 consists of 14 residues. The CDR3 nucleotides are TGTGCCATCAGGACGGGACTAGCGGGGGTCGAGCAGTACTTC. It yields the protein CAIRTGLAGVEQYF.

The chain employs TRBV12-3 or TRBV12-4 and TRBJ1-6; maybe TRBD1 (5 bases). With 6 bases removed from V and 9 bases from J, the gap between germline ends came to 18 bases. The length of the CDR3 is 15 residues. CDR3 sequence: CASSNSAAGSSPLHF. CDR3 bases: TGTGCCAGCAGCAATAGCGCGGCAGGGTCTTCACCCCTCCACTTT.

The CDR3 DNA reads as TGTGCCAGTGGGGCTAGCGGGGCCTCAGGTGAGCAGTTCTTC. It translates to CASGASGASGEQFF. The chain recombines TRBV9 with TRBJ2-1; TRBD2 agrees at 9 bases. Germline V gene lookup returns CDR1 SGDLS and CDR2 YYNGEE. V lost 8 bases, J lost 9 bases, and 12 bases stayed unmatched. The CDR3 contains 14 residues.

CDR3 sequence reads: CASSLTPDYGYTF. CDR3 nucleotides: TGTGCCAGTAGTCTGACACCGGACTATGGCTACACCTTC. The rearrangement uses TRBV19 and TRBJ1-2, with D hard to call. V was pared by 5 bases and J by 3 bases, with 10 bases between. This CDR3 spans 13 amino acids. Germline CDR1 is LNHDA and CDR2 is SQIVND (reference sequence).